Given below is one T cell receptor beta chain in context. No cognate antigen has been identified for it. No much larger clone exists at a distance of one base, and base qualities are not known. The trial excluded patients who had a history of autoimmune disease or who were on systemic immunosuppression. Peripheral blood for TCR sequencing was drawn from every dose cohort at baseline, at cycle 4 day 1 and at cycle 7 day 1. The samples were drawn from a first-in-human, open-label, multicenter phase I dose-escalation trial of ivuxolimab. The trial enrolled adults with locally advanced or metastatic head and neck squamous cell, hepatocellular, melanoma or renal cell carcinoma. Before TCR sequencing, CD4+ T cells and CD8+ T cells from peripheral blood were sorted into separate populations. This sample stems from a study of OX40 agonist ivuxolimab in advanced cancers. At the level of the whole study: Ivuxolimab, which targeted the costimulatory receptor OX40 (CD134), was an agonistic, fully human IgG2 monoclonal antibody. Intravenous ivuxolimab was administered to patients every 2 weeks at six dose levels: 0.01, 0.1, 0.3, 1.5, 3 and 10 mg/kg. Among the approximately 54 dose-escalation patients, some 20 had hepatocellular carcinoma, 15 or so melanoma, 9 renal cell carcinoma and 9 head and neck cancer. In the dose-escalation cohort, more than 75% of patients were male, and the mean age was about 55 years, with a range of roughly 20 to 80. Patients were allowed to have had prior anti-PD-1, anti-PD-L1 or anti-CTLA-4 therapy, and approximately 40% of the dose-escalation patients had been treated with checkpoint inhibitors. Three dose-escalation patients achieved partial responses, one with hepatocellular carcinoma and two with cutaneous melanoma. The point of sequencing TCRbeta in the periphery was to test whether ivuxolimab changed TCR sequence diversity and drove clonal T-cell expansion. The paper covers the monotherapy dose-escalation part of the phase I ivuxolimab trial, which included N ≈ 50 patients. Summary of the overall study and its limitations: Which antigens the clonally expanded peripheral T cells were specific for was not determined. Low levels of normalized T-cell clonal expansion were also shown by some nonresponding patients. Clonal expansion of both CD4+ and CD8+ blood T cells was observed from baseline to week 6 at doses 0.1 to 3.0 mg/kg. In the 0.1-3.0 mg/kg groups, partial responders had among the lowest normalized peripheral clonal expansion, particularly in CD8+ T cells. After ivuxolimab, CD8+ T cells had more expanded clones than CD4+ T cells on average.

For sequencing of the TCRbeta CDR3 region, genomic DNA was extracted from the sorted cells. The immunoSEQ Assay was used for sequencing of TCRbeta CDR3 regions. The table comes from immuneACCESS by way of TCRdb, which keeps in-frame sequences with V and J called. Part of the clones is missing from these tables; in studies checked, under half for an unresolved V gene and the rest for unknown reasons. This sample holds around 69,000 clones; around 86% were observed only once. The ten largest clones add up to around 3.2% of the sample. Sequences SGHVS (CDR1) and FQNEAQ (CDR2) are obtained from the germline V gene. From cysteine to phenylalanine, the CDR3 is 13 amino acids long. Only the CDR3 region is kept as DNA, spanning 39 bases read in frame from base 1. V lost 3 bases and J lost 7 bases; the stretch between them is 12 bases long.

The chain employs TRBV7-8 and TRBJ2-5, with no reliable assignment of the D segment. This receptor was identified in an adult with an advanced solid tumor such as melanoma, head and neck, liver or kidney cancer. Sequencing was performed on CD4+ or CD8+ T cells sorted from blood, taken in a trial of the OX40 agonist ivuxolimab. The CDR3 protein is CASSFEQTRTQYF. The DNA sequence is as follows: TGTGCCAGCAGCTTCGAACAGACGAGGACCCAGTACTTC.